These 18 T cell receptor beta chains were sequenced from one sample in a study of blood T cell repertoires in COVID-19. Method: immunoSEQ multiplex PCR; TCRdb's copy keeps in-frame clones and lacks some. The sample shows about 120,000 clones, around 76% of them seen only once. The sequencing input was peripheral blood. The receptors originated from a man in his sixties or seventies with acute or convalescent COVID-19.

This clone has just one count. The chain is built from TRBV2 and TRBJ1-2; 9 nucleotides agree with TRBD1. This CDR3 spans 13 amino acids. V trimming: 3 bases; J trimming: 8 bases; junction bases outside the gene matches: 4. Germline V lookup: CDR1 SNHLY, CDR2 FYNNEI. The CDR3 region has the DNA TGTGCCAGCAGTGAGTGGACAGGGGCCGGCTACACCTTC. Protein: CASSEWTGAGYTF.

The gene calls are TRBV18 and TRBJ1-2; D is undetermined. The CDR3 runs 12 residues. V lost 3 bases and J 8 bases, leaving 10 bases between the germline ends. The V gene's germline CDR1 is KGHSH and CDR2 LQKENI. CDR3 DNA: TGTGCCAGCTCACCTGCGGGCTGGGGCTACACCTTC. It translates to CASSPAGWGYTF.

The J gene is TRBJ1-2, the V gene TRBV3-1 (or the pseudogene TRBV3-2); 9 nucleotides align to TRBD1. Germline trimming cut 4 bases from V and 4 bases from J; bases unmatched to any gene: 7. Germline CDR1 is LGHDT and CDR2 is YNNKEL (reference sequence). The CDR3 sequence is 15 residues long. The CDR3 DNA reads as TGTGCCAGCAGCCGACAACAGGGGGCATTCTATGGCTACACCTTC. Its protein is CASSRQQGAFYGYTF.

The DNA for the CDR3 is TGTGCCAGCAGCCCCCGCCTGGGCAGGGCGAAAGGAAACACCATATATTTT. Translated, it gives CASSPRLGRAKGNTIYF. The V gene is TRBV5-7, the J gene TRBJ1-3; TRBD1 is a possible D gene (5 bases). TRBV5-7 is an ORF; its function is uncertain. The length of the CDR3 is 17 residues. Trimming shortened V by 4 bases and J by 4 bases, and 21 bases separated the two germline ends.

The J gene is TRBJ2-7, the V gene TRBV7-2; perhaps TRBD1 as D (6 bases). The CDR3 is made up of 16 amino acids. V shed 6 bases and J shed 3 bases, with 21 bases lying between them. Germline V gives CDR1 SGHTA, CDR2 FQGNSA. CDR3 sequence (DNA): TGTGCCAGCAGACCTGCCCCAGGGACACTCGGCTACGAGCAGTACTTC. The encoded protein is CASRPAPGTLGYEQYF.

The chain couples TRBV5-6 to TRBJ1-1, with unresolved D. This CDR3 comprises 14 residues. Trimming left V 4 bases short and J 0 bases short, with 10 bases between. Germline CDR1 is SGHDT and CDR2 is YYEEEE. This chain's CDR3 is CASSRDSLNTEAFF. The CDR3 DNA reads as TGTGCCAGCAGCCGGGATTCACTGAACACTGAAGCTTTCTTT.

The V and J genes are TRBV5-1 and TRBJ1-2, with 12 bases fitting TRBD1. V lost 3 bases to trimming and J lost 7 bases; unmatched junction nucleotides: 7. The germline V gene has CDR1 SGHRS and CDR2 YFSETQ. The CDR3 covers 15 residues. CDR3 nucleotides: TGCGCCAGCAGCTGGGGGGACAGGGGGCGAGGTGGCTACACCTTC. This translates into CASSWGDRGRGGYTF.

The chain is built from TRBV6-5 and TRBJ1-1; 7 bases are a match to TRBD1. Unmatched junction bases numbered 3, after V lost 5 bases and J lost 0 bases. Germline CDR1 is MNHEY and CDR2 is SVGAGI. The CDR3 spans 14 residues. CDR3 protein: CASSRDSLNTEAFF. CDR3 in DNA: TGTGCCAGCAGTCGGGACAGCCTGAACACTGAAGCTTTCTTT.

The chain has TRBV5-1 and TRBJ1-6, with D maybe TRBD1 (5 bases). The germline gives CDR1 SGHRS, CDR2 YFSETQ. The V and J ends lost 4 bases and 7 bases respectively, with 15 bases between them. The CDR3 extends over 15 amino acids. The CDR3 DNA reads as TGCGCCAGCAGCGAGCAGGGTCTGGGAAATTCACCCCTCCACTTT. Encoded protein: CASSEQGLGNSPLHF.

V usage is TRBV6-2 or TRBV6-3 and J usage is TRBJ2-5, with 8 bases fitting TRBD2. The germline V gene has CDR1 MNHEY and CDR2 SVGEGT. The CDR3 spans 16 residues. V shed 6 bases, J shed 1 base, and the junction held 10 bases outside the gene matches. The CDR3 reads CASSEGQRGSQETQYF. DNA for the CDR3: TGTGCCAGCAGCGAGGGTCAGCGGGGGAGCCAAGAGACCCAGTACTTC.

The J gene is TRBJ1-6, the V gene TRBV6-2 or TRBV6-3; TRBD1 matches 7 bases. The CDR3 loop spans 13 amino acids. Germline CDR1 MNHEY, CDR2 SVGEGT. Unmatched junction bases numbered 5, after V lost 4 bases and J lost 11 bases. The DNA of the CDR3 is TGTGCCAGCAGTTCCGGCAGGGGGACACCCCTCCACTTT. Amino acids: CASSSGRGTPLHF.

The count of this clone is one. This sequence joins TRBV7-9 and TRBJ1-3, with 10 bases identical to TRBD1. The CDR3 sequence is 16 residues long. The ends lost 5 bases at V and 3 bases at J; junction bases unmatched: 7. Germline-derived CDR1 and CDR2 are SEHNR and FQNEAQ (reference sequence). DNA for the CDR3: TGTGCCAGCAGCACGACAGGGGGCGCGAGTGGAAACACCATATATTTT. Translation: CASSTTGGASGNTIYF.

V is TRBV27 and J is TRBJ2-7, with 8 bases lining up with TRBD2. This CDR3 is built from 16 residues. V was clipped by 2 bases and J by 5 bases; unmatched bases: 11. Germline loops: CDR1 MNHEY, CDR2 SMNVEV (reference sequence). CDR3 sequence: CASSLIGGGLGDEQYF. The CDR3 DNA sequence: TGTGCCAGCAGTTTAATCGGCGGGGGGCTCGGCGACGAGCAGTACTTC.

The rearrangement uses TRBV5-5 and TRBJ2-6, with TRBD2 matching 7 bases. The CDR3 is 18 amino acids. J lost 0 bases, V lost 2 bases, and 8 bases had no gene match. Germline V CDR1 and CDR2: SGHKS, YYEKEE (reference sequence). In DNA form, the CDR3 reads TGTGCCAGCAGCTTTAAGGGCGGGGGTAACTCTGGGGCCAACGTCCTGACTTTC. Protein sequence: CASSFKGGGNSGANVLTF.

The chain is built from TRBV11-3 and TRBJ2-3, with TRBD2 identical over 13 bases. The V gene's germline CDR1 is SGHNT and CDR2 YENEEA. The V and J ends lost 2 bases and 6 bases, in that order; junction bases with no gene match: 5. The CDR3 has 16 residues. CDR3 residues: CASSLRGTSGEDTQYF. As DNA, the CDR3 is TGTGCCAGCAGCTTAAGGGGGACTAGCGGGGAGGATACGCAGTATTTT.

The rearrangement links TRBV2 to TRBJ2-3; 12 bases map to TRBD2. Germline V lookup: CDR1 SNHLY, CDR2 FYNNEI. The CDR3 covers 17 residues. V dropped 4 bases and J dropped 4; count of bases not matched to a gene: 9. CDR3 nucleotide sequence: TGTGCCAGCAGTGGAGCTAGCGGGGGGGCGGGCGCAGATACGCAGTATTTT. It yields the protein CASSGASGGAGADTQYF.

This chain links TRBV3-1 (or the pseudogene TRBV3-2) with TRBJ2-2; possible D gene TRBD2, 6 bases. The germline V gene has CDR1 LGHDT and CDR2 YNNKEL (reference sequence). CDR3 length equals 16 residues. Trimming removed 4 bases from V and 4 bases from J, with 16 bases in between. CDR3 residues: CASSPGLPPGTGELFF. In DNA, the CDR3 is TGTGCCAGCAGCCCGGGACTCCCCCCTGGCACCGGGGAGCTGTTTTTT.

This chain connects TRBV19 to TRBJ1-2; TRBD1 agrees at 12 bases. The CDR3 length is 18 residues. Losses at the gene ends were 9 bases for V and 4 bases for J; bases not matched to a gene: 18. The germline V gene encodes CDR1 LNHDA and CDR2 SQIVND (reference sequence). The CDR3 DNA sequence: TGTGCCAGCTCCTCCCGACCGGGACAGGGGGCTGTGGGCTATGGCTACACCTTC. Its translation: CASSSRPGQGAVGYGYTF. Complete variable domain (other parts from reference TRBV19 and TRBJ1-2): DGGITQSPKYLFRKEGQNVTLSCEQNLNHDAMYWYRQDPGQGLRLIYYSQIVNDFQKGDIAEGYSVSREKKESFPLTVTSAQKNPTAFYLCASSSRPGQGAVGYGYTFGSGTRLTVV.